These T cell receptor beta chains were read from a single sample in a study of beta chain features in type 1 diabetes. Repertoires were generated with immunoSEQ multiplex PCR, while TCRdb's copy carries only in-frame clones and drops some. The sample lists roughly 730,000 clones; 10% to 15% were seen once. Sequenced sample: naive CD4+ T cells from blood. The receptor set was obtained from a man aged 18 to 35 with type 1 diabetes. Each CDR3 is given with its conserved first and last residue. The D gene is left open where the match is weak. The size of a clone is reported for some rows only, either as once, few or many, or as a class for expanded clones.

D gene	CDR3 length	clone size	V gene	J gene	CDR3 protein	CDR3 DNA
NA	13	NA	TRBV5-1	TRBJ2-5	CASSLGLGETQYF	TGCGCCAGCAGCTTGGGGCTTGGGGAGACCCAGTACTTC
NA	14	NA	TRBV10-1	TRBJ1-6	CASSEGTEYSPLHF	TGCGCCAGCAGTGAGGGGACGGAGTATTCACCCCTCCACTTT
NA	14	NA	TRBV2	TRBJ1-4	CASSDDGAGEKLFF	TGTGCCAGCAGTGATGACGGGGCAGGTGAAAAACTGTTTTTT
NA	12	few	TRBV7-9	TRBJ2-1	CASSTTSFEQFF	TGTGCCAGCAGCACAACTAGCTTCGAGCAGTTCTTC
NA	12	NA	TRBV10-3	TRBJ2-7	CAISESGYEQYF	TGTGCCATCAGTGAGTCTGGCTACGAGCAGTACTTC
NA	16	NA	TRBV5-6	TRBJ2-2	CASIARLVANTGELFF	TGTGCCAGCATCGCCAGGCTGGTCGCGAACACCGGGGAGCTGTTTTTT
NA	13	NA	TRBV29-1	TRBJ2-1	CSVGQISYNEQFF	TGCAGCGTTGGACAGATCTCCTACAATGAGCAGTTCTTC
NA	15	NA	TRBV6-4	TRBJ2-1	CASSFSGGSYNEQFF	TGTGCCAGCAGTTTCTCCGGCGGGTCCTACAATGAGCAGTTCTTC
TRBD2	15	NA	TRBV13	TRBJ2-5	CASSLSSGGLETQYF	TGTGCCAGCAGCTTATCAAGCGGGGGGTTAGAGACCCAGTACTTC
NA	12	few	TRBV10-2	TRBJ2-3	CASSEAGDTQYF	TGCGCCAGCAGTGAAGCTGGAGATACGCAGTATTTT
NA	13	few	TRBV7-9	TRBJ2-7	CASSSRVAYEQYF	TGTGCCAGCAGCTCCCGGGTCGCCTACGAGCAGTACTTC
NA	15	few	TRBV30	TRBJ1-6	CAWISQGRPNSPLHF	TGTGCCTGGATCTCACAGGGCAGGCCTAATTCACCCCTCCACTTT
TRBD1	15	few	TRBV9	TRBJ2-7	CASSVSGQGFYEQYF	TGTGCCAGCAGCGTATCGGGACAGGGGTTCTACGAGCAGTACTTC
TRBD1	14	few	TRBV6-5	TRBJ2-7	CASSYGQEAYEQYF	TGTGCCAGCAGTTATGGACAGGAGGCCTACGAGCAGTACTTC
NA	14	NA	TRBV5-6	TRBJ2-5	CASSLISAQETQYF	TGTGCCAGCAGCTTGATCTCAGCACAAGAGACCCAGTACTTC
NA	16	NA	TRBV5-1	TRBJ2-6	CASSPQGDSGANVLTF	TGCGCCAGCAGCCCACAGGGCGACTCTGGGGCCAACGTCCTGACTTTC
NA	16	NA	TRBV4-2	TRBJ1-5	CASSQDTVDRNQPQHF	TGTGCCAGCAGCCAAGATACAGTCGACCGCAATCAGCCCCAGCATTTT
NA	12	NA	TRBV29-1	TRBJ1-1	CSVGGASGEAFF	TGCAGCGTTGGGGGAGCCTCAGGGGAAGCTTTCTTT
NA	12	few	TRBV18	TRBJ2-2	CASSTNTGELFF	TGTGCCAGCTCAACTAACACCGGGGAGCTGTTTTTT
NA	14	NA	TRBV10-3	TRBJ1-1	CAISEGRQLTEAFF	TGTGCCATCAGTGAGGGAAGGCAGCTTACTGAAGCTTTCTTT
NA	13	NA	TRBV30	TRBJ1-1	CAWSVQVSTEAFF	TGTGCCTGGAGTGTACAGGTCAGCACTGAAGCTTTCTTT
TRBD1	15	NA	TRBV7-9	TRBJ2-1	CASSKGQGFRDEQFF	TGTGCCAGCAGCAAGGGACAGGGCTTTCGGGATGAGCAGTTCTTC
TRBD1	13	NA	TRBV29-1	TRBJ1-5	CSGITGDNQPQHF	TGCAGCGGGATAACAGGGGACAATCAGCCCCAGCATTTT
NA	12	few	TRBV30	TRBJ2-5	CAWNTNQETQYF	TGTGCCTGGAATACAAATCAAGAGACCCAGTACTTC
NA	17	NA	TRBV21-1	TRBJ1-2	CASSKVGPQLMNYGYTF	TGTGCCAGCAGCAAAGTGGGGCCCCAATTAATGAACTATGGCTACACCTTC
NA	13	NA	TRBV29-1	TRBJ1-5	CSALGQPNQPQHF	TGCAGCGCCCTCGGACAGCCCAATCAGCCCCAGCATTTT
NA	16	few	TRBV30	TRBJ1-4	CAWSSAVATLGGKLFF	TGTGCCTGGAGTTCCGCCGTCGCTACCCTCGGAGGAAAACTGTTTTTT
NA	14	NA	TRBV7-2	TRBJ2-5	CASSPPPGRETQYF	TGTGCCAGCAGCCCCCCCCCGGGCAGAGAGACCCAGTACTTC
NA	15	few	TRBV7-9	TRBJ2-7	CASSLVPSKTYEQYF	TGTGCCAGCAGCTTAGTCCCCAGTAAAACCTACGAGCAGTACTTC
TRBD2	15	NA	TRBV7-2	TRBJ2-2	CASSSRDYHTGELFF	TGTGCCAGCAGCTCCCGGGACTACCACACCGGGGAGCTGTTTTTT
NA	11	few	TRBV29-1	TRBJ2-5	CSVVLVETQYF	TGCAGCGTTGTCCTGGTCGAGACCCAGTACTTC